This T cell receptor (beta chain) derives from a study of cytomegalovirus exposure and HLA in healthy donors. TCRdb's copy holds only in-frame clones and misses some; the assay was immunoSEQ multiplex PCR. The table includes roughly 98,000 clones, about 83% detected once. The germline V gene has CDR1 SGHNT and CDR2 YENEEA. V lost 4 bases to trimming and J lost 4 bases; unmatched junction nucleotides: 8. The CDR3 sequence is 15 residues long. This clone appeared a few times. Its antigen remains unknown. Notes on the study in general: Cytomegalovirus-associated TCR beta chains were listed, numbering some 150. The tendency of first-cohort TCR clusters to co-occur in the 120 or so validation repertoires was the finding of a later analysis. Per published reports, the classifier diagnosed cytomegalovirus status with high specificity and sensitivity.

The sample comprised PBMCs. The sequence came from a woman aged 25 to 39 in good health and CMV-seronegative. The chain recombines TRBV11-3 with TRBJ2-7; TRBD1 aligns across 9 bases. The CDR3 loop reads CASSSTTGGNYEQYF. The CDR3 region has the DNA TGTGCCAGCAGCTCCACGACAGGGGGGAATTACGAGCAGTACTTC.